Described below is a single T cell receptor (beta chain) sequence and its context. What it binds is not known. Specified treatment: some 20 received Ad26.COV2.S at low or high dose, single or two shots; roughly five received placebo; per-sample allocation not given. After the first vaccine or placebo injection, samples were drawn on day 63. An Ad26 vector expressing Wuhan-strain SARS-CoV-2 spike constituted the vaccine. Produced via immunoSEQ multiplex PCR; TCRdb's table is partial and in-frame only. The profile shows about 350,000 clones, 70% to 90% of them singletons. CDR3 length: 16 residues. V lost 7 bases to trimming and J lost 0 bases, with 20 bases between them. Germline V CDR1 and CDR2: SQVTM, ANQGSEA. The entry originates in a study of Ad26.COV2.S vaccination and SARS-CoV-2 variants. Study-wide findings and caveats: Reported findings describe substantial breadth in spike-specific CD8+ and CD4+ T cell responses following vaccination.

The sequenced sample was peripheral blood, obtained in a trial of Ad26.COV2.S vaccine versus placebo. The source of this sequence is a person aged 18-60 years who received the Ad26.COV2.S COVID-19 vaccine or a placebo. The rearrangement links TRBV29-1 to TRBJ2-3; D is unclear. CDR3 in DNA: TGCAGCGGTCAAAAAGGCGGCCAGTTAAGCACAGATACGCAGTATTTT. Translating gives CSGQKGGQLSTDTQYF.